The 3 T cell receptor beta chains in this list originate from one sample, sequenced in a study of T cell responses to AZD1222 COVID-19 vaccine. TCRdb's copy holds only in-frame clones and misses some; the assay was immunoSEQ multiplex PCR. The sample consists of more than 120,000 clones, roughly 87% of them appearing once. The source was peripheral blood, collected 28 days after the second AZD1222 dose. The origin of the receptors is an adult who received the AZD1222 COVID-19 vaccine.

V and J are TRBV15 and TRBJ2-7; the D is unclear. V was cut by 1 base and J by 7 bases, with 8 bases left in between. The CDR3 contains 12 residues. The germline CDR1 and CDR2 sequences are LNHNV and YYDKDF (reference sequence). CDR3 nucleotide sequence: TGTGCCACCAGCAGAGGGTTGGGAGAGCAGTACTTC. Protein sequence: CATSRGLGEQYF.

In DNA form, the CDR3 reads TGCGCCAGCAGTGAGTCTGGGGGGGAGACCCAGTACTTC. Translation: CASSESGGETQYF. The V call is TRBV10-1, the J call TRBJ2-5, with a possible D match to TRBD2 (6 bases). Trimming left V 0 bases short and J 5 bases short, with 7 bases between. This CDR3 region has 13 residues. The V gene's germline CDR1 is WNHNN and CDR2 SYGVQD (reference sequence).

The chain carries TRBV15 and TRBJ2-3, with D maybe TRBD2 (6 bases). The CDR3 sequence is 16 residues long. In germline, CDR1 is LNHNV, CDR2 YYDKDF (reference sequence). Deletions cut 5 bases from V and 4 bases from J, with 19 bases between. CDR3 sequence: CATSLNGVGGADTQYF. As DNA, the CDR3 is TGTGCCACCAGCCTAAACGGGGTGGGAGGAGCAGATACGCAGTATTTT.